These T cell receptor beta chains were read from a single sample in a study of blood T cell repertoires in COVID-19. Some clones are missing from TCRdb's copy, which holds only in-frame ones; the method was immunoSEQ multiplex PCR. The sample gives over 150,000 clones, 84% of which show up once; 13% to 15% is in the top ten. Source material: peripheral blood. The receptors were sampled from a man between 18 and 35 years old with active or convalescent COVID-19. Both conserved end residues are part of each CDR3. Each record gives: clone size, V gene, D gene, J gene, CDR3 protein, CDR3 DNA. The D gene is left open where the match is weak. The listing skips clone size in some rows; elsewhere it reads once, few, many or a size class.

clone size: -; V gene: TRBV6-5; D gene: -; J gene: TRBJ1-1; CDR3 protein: CASSLRDEAFF; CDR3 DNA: TGTGCCAGCAGCCTCAGGGATGAAGCTTTCTTT
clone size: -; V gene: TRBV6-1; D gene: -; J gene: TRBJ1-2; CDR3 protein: CASSEGQGYTF; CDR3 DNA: TGTGCCAGCAGTGAGGGGCAGGGCTACACCTTC
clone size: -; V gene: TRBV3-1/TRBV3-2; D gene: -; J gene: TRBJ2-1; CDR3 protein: CASSQEGGKGPFF; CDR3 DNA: TGTGCCAGCAGCCAAGAAGGTGGTAAGGGGCCCTTCTTC
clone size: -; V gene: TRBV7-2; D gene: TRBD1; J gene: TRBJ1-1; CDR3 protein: CASSLAVGQGNTEAFF; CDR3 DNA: TGTGCCAGCAGCTTAGCGGTTGGACAGGGGAACACTGAAGCTTTCTTT
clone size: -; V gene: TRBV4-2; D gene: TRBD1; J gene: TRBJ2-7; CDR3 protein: CASSPLGTGGDEQYF; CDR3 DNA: TGTGCCAGCAGCCCCCTAGGGACAGGGGGGGACGAGCAGTACTTC
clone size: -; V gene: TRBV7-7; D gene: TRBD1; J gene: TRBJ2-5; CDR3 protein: CASSLGTGLQETQYF; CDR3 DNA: TGTGCCAGCAGCTTAGGGACAGGCCTCCAAGAGACCCAGTACTTC
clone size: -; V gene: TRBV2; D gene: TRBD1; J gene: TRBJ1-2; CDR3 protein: CASSLATGVDYGYTF; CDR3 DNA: TGTGCCAGCAGTTTAGCTACAGGGGTGGACTATGGCTACACCTTC
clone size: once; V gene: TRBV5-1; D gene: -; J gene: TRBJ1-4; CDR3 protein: CASSEAGTWSEKLFF; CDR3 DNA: TGCGCCAGCAGCGAAGCCGGGACTTGGAGTGAAAAACTGTTTTTT
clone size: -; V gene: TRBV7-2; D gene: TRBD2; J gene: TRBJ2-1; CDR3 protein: CASSIRGLAGGQNNEQFF; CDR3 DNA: TGTGCCAGCAGCATTAGGGGACTAGCGGGAGGGCAAAACAATGAGCAGTTCTTC
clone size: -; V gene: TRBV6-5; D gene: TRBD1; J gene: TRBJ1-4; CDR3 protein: CASSKGQGLEKLFF; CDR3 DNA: TGTGCCAGCAGTAAGGGACAGGGGCTTGAAAAACTGTTTTTT
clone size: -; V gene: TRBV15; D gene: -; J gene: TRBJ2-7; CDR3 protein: CATSRGGLSYVEQYF; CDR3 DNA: TGTGCCACCAGCAGAGGGGGACTCAGCTACGTCGAGCAGTACTTC
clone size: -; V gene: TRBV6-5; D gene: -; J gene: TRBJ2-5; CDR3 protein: CATRRSHSQETQYF; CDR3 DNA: TGTGCCACCCGGAGGAGCCATTCCCAAGAGACCCAGTACTTC
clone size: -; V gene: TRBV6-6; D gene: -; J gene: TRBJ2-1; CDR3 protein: CASSSTGYNEQFF; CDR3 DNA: TGTGCCAGCAGTTCAACAGGGTACAATGAGCAGTTCTTC
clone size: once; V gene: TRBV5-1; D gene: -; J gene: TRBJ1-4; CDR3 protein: CASSREGRGGEKLFF; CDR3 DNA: TGCGCCAGCAGCAGGGAGGGCAGGGGTGGAGAAAAACTGTTTTTT
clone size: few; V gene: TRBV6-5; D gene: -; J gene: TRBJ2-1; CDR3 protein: CAGGRGYNEQFF; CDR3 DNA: TGTGCCGGAGGGAGAGGATACAATGAGCAGTTCTTC
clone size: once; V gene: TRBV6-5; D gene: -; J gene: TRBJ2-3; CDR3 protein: CASSVPGVLSDTQYF; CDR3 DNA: TGTGCCAGCAGCGTGCCAGGGGTTCTTTCAGATACGCAGTATTTT
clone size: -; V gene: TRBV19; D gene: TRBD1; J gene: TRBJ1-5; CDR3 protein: CASRGTGGNQPQHF; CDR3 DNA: TGTGCCAGTAGGGGGACAGGGGGGAATCAGCCCCAGCATTTT
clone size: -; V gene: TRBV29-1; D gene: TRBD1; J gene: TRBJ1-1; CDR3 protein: CSVDSDRVTEAFF; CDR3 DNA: TGCAGCGTTGATAGCGACAGGGTCACTGAAGCTTTCTTT
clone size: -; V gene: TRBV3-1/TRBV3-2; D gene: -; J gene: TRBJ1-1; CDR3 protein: CASRQGNYEAFF; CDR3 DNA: TGTGCCAGCAGACAGGGTAATTATGAAGCTTTCTTT
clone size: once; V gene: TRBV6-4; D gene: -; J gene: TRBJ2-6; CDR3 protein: CASSEGGPSGANVLTF; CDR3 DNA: TGTGCCAGCAGTGAAGGGGGTCCCTCTGGGGCCAACGTCCTGACTTTC
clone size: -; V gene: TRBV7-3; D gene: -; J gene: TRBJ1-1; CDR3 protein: CASSLAENTEAFF; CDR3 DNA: TGTGCCAGCAGCTTAGCGGAGAACACTGAAGCTTTCTTT
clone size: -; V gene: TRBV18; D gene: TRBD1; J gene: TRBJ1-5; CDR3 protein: CASSPQGGQPQHF; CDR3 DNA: TGTGCCAGCTCACCTCAGGGGGGCCAGCCCCAGCATTTT
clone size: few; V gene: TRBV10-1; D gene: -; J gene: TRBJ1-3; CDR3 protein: CASSGWRNGNTIYF; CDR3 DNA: TGCGCCAGCAGTGGTTGGAGGAATGGAAACACCATATATTTT
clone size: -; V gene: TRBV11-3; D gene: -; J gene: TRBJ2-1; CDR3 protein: CASSLQAGGFDEQFF; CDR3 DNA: TGTGCCAGCAGCTTACAAGCGGGTGGGTTCGATGAGCAGTTCTTC
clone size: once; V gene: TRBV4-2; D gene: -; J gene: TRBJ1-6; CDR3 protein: CASSSDPHQGNSPLHF; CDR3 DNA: TGTGCCAGCAGCTCTGACCCCCACCAGGGTAATTCACCCCTCCACTTT
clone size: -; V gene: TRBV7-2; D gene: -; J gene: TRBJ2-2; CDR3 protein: CASRGTLANTGELFF; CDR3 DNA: TGTGCCAGCCGAGGGACTTTGGCTAACACCGGGGAGCTGTTTTTT
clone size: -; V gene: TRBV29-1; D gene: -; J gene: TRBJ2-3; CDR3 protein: CSVGAVTSTDTQYF; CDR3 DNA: TGCAGCGTGGGGGCTGTAACTAGCACAGATACGCAGTATTTT
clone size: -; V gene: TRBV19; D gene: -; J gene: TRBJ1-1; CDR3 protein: CASSFQGGTEAFF; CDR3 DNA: TGTGCCAGTAGTTTTCAGGGCGGCACTGAAGCTTTCTTT
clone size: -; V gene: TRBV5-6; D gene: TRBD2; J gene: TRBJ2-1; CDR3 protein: CASSLVSGRRDNEQFF; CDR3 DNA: TGTGCCAGCAGCTTAGTCAGCGGGAGAAGGGACAATGAGCAGTTCTTC
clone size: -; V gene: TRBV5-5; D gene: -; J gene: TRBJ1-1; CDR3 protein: CASSLADYDTEAFF; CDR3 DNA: TGTGCCAGCAGCTTGGCAGATTACGACACTGAAGCTTTCTTT
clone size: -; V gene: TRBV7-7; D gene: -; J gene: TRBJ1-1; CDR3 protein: CASSSLTGGQNTEAFF; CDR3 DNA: TGTGCCAGCAGCTCCCTGACGGGGGGTCAGAACACTGAAGCTTTCTTT
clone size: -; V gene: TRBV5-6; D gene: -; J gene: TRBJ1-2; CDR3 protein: CASSEIDRRNYGYTF; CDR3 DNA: TGTGCCAGCAGCGAAATTGACAGGCGGAACTATGGCTACACCTTC
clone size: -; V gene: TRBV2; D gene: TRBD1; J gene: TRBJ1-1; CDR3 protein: CASRQGEATEAFF; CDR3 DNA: TGTGCCAGTAGACAGGGGGAGGCCACTGAAGCTTTCTTT
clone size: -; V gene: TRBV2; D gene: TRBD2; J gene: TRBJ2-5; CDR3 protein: CASSLGGAQYF; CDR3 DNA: TGTGCCAGTTCTCTGGGGGGGGCCCAGTACTTC
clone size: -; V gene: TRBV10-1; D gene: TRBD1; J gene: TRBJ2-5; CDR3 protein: CASSARTGETQYF; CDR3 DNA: TGCGCCAGCAGTGCTAGGACAGGGGAGACCCAGTACTTC
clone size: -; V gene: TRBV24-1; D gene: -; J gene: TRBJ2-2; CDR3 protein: CATSDARVGRRDTGELFF; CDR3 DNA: TGTGCCACCAGTGATGCCAGGGTGGGGCGACGAGACACCGGGGAGCTGTTTTTT
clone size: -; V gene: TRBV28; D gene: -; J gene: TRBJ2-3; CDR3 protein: CASSFSPVSTDTQYF; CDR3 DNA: TGTGCCAGCAGTTTCTCGCCGGTCAGCACAGATACGCAGTATTTT
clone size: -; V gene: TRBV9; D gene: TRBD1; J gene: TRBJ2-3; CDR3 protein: CASSDPGTDYSTDTQYF; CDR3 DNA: TGTGCCAGCAGCGACCCCGGGACAGATTACTCCACAGATACGCAGTATTTT
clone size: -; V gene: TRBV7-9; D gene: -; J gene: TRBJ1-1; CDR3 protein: CASSLESGGAAEAFF; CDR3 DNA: TGTGCCAGCAGCTTAGAATCGGGGGGAGCGGCTGAAGCTTTCTTT
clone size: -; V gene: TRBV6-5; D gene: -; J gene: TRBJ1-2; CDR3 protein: CASTAPGGWDYGYTF; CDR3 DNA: TGTGCCAGCACCGCTCCGGGGGGCTGGGACTATGGCTACACCTTC
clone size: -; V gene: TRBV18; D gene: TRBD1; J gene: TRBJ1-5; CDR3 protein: CASSRTGEYQPQHF; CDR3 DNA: TGTGCCAGCTCGCGGACAGGGGAATATCAGCCCCAGCATTTT
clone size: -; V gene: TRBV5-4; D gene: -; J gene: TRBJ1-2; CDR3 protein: CASSYIVGQNYGYTF; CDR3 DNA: TGTGCCAGCAGCTACATCGTGGGACAAAACTATGGCTACACCTTC
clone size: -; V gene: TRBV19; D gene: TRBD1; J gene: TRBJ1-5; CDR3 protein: CASSRGQGRNQPQHF; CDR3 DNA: TGTGCCAGTAGTAGGGGACAGGGGCGAAATCAGCCCCAGCATTTT
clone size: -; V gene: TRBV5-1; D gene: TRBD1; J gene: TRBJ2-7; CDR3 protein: CASSSGTGNYEQYF; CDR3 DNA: TGCGCCAGCAGTTCCGGGACAGGGAATTACGAGCAGTACTTC
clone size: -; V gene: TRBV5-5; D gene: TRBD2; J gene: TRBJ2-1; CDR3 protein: CASSVSGFGNEQFF; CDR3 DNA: TGTGCCAGCAGCGTTAGCGGGTTTGGCAATGAGCAGTTCTTC
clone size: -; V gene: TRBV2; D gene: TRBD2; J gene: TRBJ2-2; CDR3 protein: CASSEAGLAGGNTGELFF; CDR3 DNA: TGTGCCAGCAGTGAAGCCGGCCTAGCGGGAGGCAACACCGGGGAGCTGTTTTTT
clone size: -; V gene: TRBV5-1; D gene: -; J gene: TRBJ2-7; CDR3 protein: CASKLWTDSYEQYF; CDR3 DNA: TGCGCCAGTAAACTATGGACAGACTCCTACGAGCAGTACTTC
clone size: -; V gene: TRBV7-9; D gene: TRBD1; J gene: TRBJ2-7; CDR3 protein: CASSLAMTGISYEQYF; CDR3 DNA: TGTGCCAGCAGCTTAGCTATGACAGGGATCTCCTACGAGCAGTACTTC
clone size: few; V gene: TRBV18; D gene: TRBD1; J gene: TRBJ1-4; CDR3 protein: CASSPTGGGEKLFF; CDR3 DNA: TGTGCCAGCTCACCAACAGGGGGGGGAGAAAAACTGTTTTTT
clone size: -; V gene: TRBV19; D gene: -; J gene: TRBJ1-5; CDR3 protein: CASSTGQAQPQHF; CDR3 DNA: TGTGCCAGTAGTACAGGGCAGGCTCAGCCCCAGCATTTT
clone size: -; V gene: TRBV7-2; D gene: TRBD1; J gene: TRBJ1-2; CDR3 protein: CASSLGRDRVYGYTF; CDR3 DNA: TGTGCCAGCAGCTTAGGGCGGGACAGGGTCTATGGCTACACCTTC
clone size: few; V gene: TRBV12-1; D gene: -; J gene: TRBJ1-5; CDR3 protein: CASSFAWRGPPNQPQHF; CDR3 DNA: TGTGCCAGCAGCTTTGCCTGGAGGGGGCCACCCAATCAGCCCCAGCATTTT
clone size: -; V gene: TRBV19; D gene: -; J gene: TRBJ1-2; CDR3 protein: CASRGFGGPGYTF; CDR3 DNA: TGTGCCAGTAGGGGATTCGGGGGGCCGGGCTACACCTTC
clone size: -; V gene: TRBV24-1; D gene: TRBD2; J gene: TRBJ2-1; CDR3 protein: CATSAQGGLYNEQFF; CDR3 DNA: TGTGCCACCAGTGCCCAGGGAGGGCTATACAATGAGCAGTTCTTC
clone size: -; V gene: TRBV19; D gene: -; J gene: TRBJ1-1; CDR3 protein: CASSIENVVAEAFF; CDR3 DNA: TGTGCCAGTAGTATAGAAAACGTCGTAGCTGAAGCTTTCTTT
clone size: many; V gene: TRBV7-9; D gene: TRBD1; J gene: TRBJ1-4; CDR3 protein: CASSSTGAANEKLFF; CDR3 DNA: TGTGCCAGCAGTTCAACAGGGGCGGCTAATGAAAAACTGTTTTTT
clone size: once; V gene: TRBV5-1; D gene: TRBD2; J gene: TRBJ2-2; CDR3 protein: CASSISGRAIGELFF; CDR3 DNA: TGCGCCAGCAGCATAAGCGGGAGGGCCATCGGGGAGCTGTTTTTT
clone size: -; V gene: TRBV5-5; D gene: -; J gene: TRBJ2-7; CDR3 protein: CASSLPSEYEQYF; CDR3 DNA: TGTGCCAGCAGCTTGCCTAGCGAGTACGAGCAGTACTTC
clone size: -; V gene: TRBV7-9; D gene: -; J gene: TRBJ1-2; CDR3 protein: CASSLVGRQEREDGYTF; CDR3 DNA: TGTGCCAGCAGCTTAGTAGGGAGACAGGAGAGAGAAGATGGCTACACCTTC